One sample yielded the 9 T cell receptor beta chains listed below, sequenced in a study of T cells in Graves' hyperthyroidism and ophthalmopathy. Amplified TCR beta CDR3 regions derived from RNA transcripts. First-round RT-PCR with HTBI primers amplified the TCR CDR3 region. MiXCR was run by TCRdb on the multiplex PCR reads, yielding one entry per CDR3 protein. The sample carries fewer than 900,000 distinct CDR3 sequences, roughly 15% recorded once. The sample consisted of blood. These receptor sequences come from a man between 18 and 29 years old with Graves' hyperthyroidism.

The rearrangement joins TRBV4-3 to TRBJ2-7; D gene unclear. Germline values: CDR1 LGHNA, CDR2 YSLEER. V dropped 0 bases and J dropped 0 bases, with 9 bases sitting between them. There are 15 residues in the CDR3. The chain's CDR3 is CASSQDRRGSYEQYF. The CDR3, as DNA: TGCGCCAGCAGCCAAGATAGGCGCGGCTCCTACGAGCAGTACTTC.

This clonotype showed up many times. This chain links TRBV7-9 with TRBJ2-5, with a weak D call TRBD2 (6 bases). Trimming left V 1 base short and J 4 bases short, with 16 bases between. Germline V gene sequence: CDR1 SEHNR, CDR2 FQNEAQ (reference sequence). CDR3 length: 16 residues. This CDR3 reads CASSLGGAGPGETQYF. In nucleotides, the CDR3 is TGTGCCAGCAGCTTAGGGGGTGCGGGGCCTGGAGAGACCCAGTACTTC.

This clonotype came up many times. The CDR3 nucleotides read TGTGCCAGCAGTTACTTAACAGGGGTTCGAAGTAAGAACACTGAAGCTTTCTTT. Translating gives CASSYLTGVRSKNTEAFF. The genes are TRBV6-5 and TRBJ1-1; 7 nucleotides match TRBD1. Trimming cost V 1 base and J 1 base; bases outside gene matches: 12. The CDR3 runs 18 residues. CDR1 and CDR2 from the germline V gene are MNHEY and SVGAGI.

This chain uses TRBV7-9 with TRBJ2-7; weak D call: TRBD2 (7 bases). The V end was cut by 5 bases, the J end by 5 bases, with 22 bases between. This CDR3 has 16 amino acids. Looked up from germline, CDR1 is SEHNR and CDR2 is FQNEAQ (reference sequence). CDR3 region: CASSLHRGGLGNEQYF. The CDR3 DNA reads as TGTGCCAGCAGCCTCCATAGGGGGGGCCTCGGAAACGAGCAGTACTTC. The full variable domain, its missing parts supplied by reference TRBV7-9 and TRBJ2-7, is DTGVSQNPRHKITKRGQNVTFRCDPISEHNRLYWYRQTLGQGPEFLTYFQNEAQLEKSRLLSDRFSAERPKGSFSTLEIQRTEQGDSAMYLCASSLHRGGLGNEQYFGPGTRLTVT.

This sequence joins TRBV6-1 and TRBJ2-7; TRBD2 matches 7 bases. CDR3 length: 15 amino acids. Looked up from germline, CDR1 is MNHNS and CDR2 is SASEGT. J lost 1 base, V lost 1 base, and 4 bases had no gene match. The CDR3 region is CASSEGGGPSYEQYF. CDR3 bases: TGTGCCAGCAGTGAAGGGGGAGGGCCTTCCTACGAGCAGTACTTC.

Many counts were recorded for this clonotype. This chain connects TRBV20-1 to TRBJ2-7, with no clear D. Germline V lookup: CDR1 DFQATT, CDR2 SNEGSKA (reference sequence). The CDR3 is 13 residues long. V lost 0 bases, J lost 2 bases, and 8 bases lay in between. CDR3 nucleotides: TGCAGTGCTAGAGAATCAGAGACCTACGAGCAGTACTTC. This sequence encodes CSARESETYEQYF.

This clonotype occurred many times. This chain links TRBV27 with TRBJ2-1; tentative D call: TRBD2 (6 bases). Germline V CDR1 and CDR2: MNHEY, SMNVEV (reference sequence). V was trimmed by 1 base and J by 3 bases, leaving 13 bases between them. The CDR3 is 16 residues long. CDR3 nucleotide sequence: TGTGCCAGCAGTTTATTATCCGGGGGTGGCTACAATGAGCAGTTCTTC. Translated: CASSLLSGGGYNEQFF.

The rearrangement joins TRBV6-4 to TRBJ2-2; D is possibly TRBD1 or TRBD2 (6 bases each). The germline gives CDR1 MRHNA, CDR2 SNTAGT. The CDR3 length is 16 residues. V was shortened by 4 bases and J by 3 bases, with 15 bases between the two germline ends. The CDR3 protein is CASSAAGGDDTGELFF. CDR3 sequence (DNA): TGTGCCAGCAGTGCGGCCGGGGGCGATGACACCGGGGAGCTGTTTTTT.

The rearrangement joins TRBV7-9 to TRBJ2-5; 7 nucleotides line up with TRBD1. The CDR3 loop spans 16 amino acids. The germline V gene encodes CDR1 SEHNR and CDR2 FQNEAQ (reference sequence). Trimming removed 5 bases from V and 5 bases from J; junction bases left unmatched: 14. The CDR3 reads CASSPRATGNEETQYF. The CDR3 DNA reads as TGTGCCAGCAGCCCGCGGGCGACAGGGAATGAGGAGACCCAGTACTTC.